This TCR beta chain was documented in a study of T-cell reconstitution after alpha-beta-depleted transplantation in children. This clonotype was seen only a few times. This CDR3 contains 15 residues. The germline V gene encodes CDR1 LGHNA and CDR2 YNFKEQ. V shed 1 base and J shed 6 bases, with 15 bases lying between them. Unique molecular identifiers were used to barcode this TCRbeta library. TCRdb re-called the PCR reads with MiXCR, one entry per CDR3 protein. The repertoire has about 610,000 distinct CDR3 sequences, approximately 10% of them found once; the top ten carry roughly 4%. The specimen comprised PBMCs from the stem cell graft donor, sampled from the stem cell graft. V gene TRBV4-2 combines with J gene TRBJ2-5; D ambiguous. The sequence came from a human donor who donated a stem cell graft to a child with acute myeloid leukemia. As DNA, the CDR3 is TGTGCCAGCAGCCAAGGTTTCCCGAGGAGTCAGACCCAGTACTTC. This encodes CASSQGFPRSQTQYF.